This T cell receptor (beta chain) was recorded in a study of T cell responses to AZD1222 COVID-19 vaccine (dated by TCRdb to the early 2020s). The study in broad terms: AZD1222 recipients with second doses at about 4 weeks or about 12 weeks were pooled, because spike-specific TCR depth and breadth did not differ between schedules. A total of approximately 250 trial participants underwent TCR sequencing, of whom about 200 had received two doses of AZD1222 and approximately 26 had received two doses of the MenACWY control vaccine. Trial participants were enrolled by age into subgroups of 18-55, 56-69 and 70-plus years, and about 150, 27 and 61 TCR-sequenced participants, respectively, were included in these subgroups.

Trimming at the junction amounts to 6 bases on V and 6 bases on J, and the germline ends lie 11 bases apart. Taken from cysteine to phenylalanine, the CDR3 has 11 residues. CDR3 DNA is the only sequence kept; it has 33 bases, read in frame from the first base. CDR1 and CDR2, per the germline V gene (reference sequence), are DFQATT and SNEGSKA. The CDR3 regions of human TCRbeta chains were subjected to immunosequencing. The authors' analysis ran thus. TCRs in the repertoires were matched against a reference library of SARS-CoV-2-specific TCRs that had been generated with the MIRA antigen-specificity platform. Breadth meant the fraction of unique TCRs that were SARS-CoV-2-associated, whereas depth meant the fraction of total T cells that were SARS-CoV-2-associated. Using the MIRA data, each spike-specific TCR was mapped to the spike region that the TCR reacts to and placed in a CD4 or CD8 class. Log10-transformed breadth and depth values were compared by one-way ANOVA with Sidak's multiple comparisons tests. The source is immuneACCESS, and TCRdb retained only in-frame sequences with V and J called. Part of the clones is not carried over; for the studies checked, unresolved V genes explain less than half of this, and the remainder is unexplained. V and J calls and clone size are as listed in that table; D and trimming were resolved from the DNA. The sample profile shows about 110,000 clones; nearly 90% of them were found once. The ten top clones hold around 3.3% of the sample.

Results the study describes overall, beyond this receptor: After two AZD1222 doses, both the breadth and the depth of spike-specific TCRs were significantly higher than at day 0 and than in MenACWY recipients. In the small 56-69-year group, the increase in depth fell short of significance, most likely because of low power. Epitopes outside the regions mutated in the B.1.351 and B.1.1.7 variants were reportedly recognized by nearly half of the unique spike-specific TCRs. No day 14 peak-response samples were available, so repertoires were characterized only after the peak T cell response. Participants were mostly white British, with more females than males. The authors suggested clonal diversity may have been underestimated. Conclusions about previously exposed vaccinees are limited because only six or seven AZD1222 recipients were SARS-CoV-2 seropositive at baseline. Vaccine-associated CD4 TCRs spanned the whole spike protein, with dominant responses in regions 160-218 and 743-854.

Regarding this clone: What this receptor recognizes is not known. One base away there is no much larger clone; base qualities are not given.

The time point label of this sample denotes: baseline before first vaccination. Vaccinee samples came from UK trials COV001 and COV002, including a single-blind randomized controlled phase 2/3 trial of AZD1222 (ChAdOx1 nCoV-19) in healthy adults. For TCRbeta chain sequencing, PBMC samples from trial participants were taken at day 0 and at day 28 after the second dose. The rearranged segments are TRBV20-1 and TRBJ1-1; the D segment cannot be called with confidence. The source material was peripheral blood, sampled on day 0 of AZD1222 vaccination. The sequence was collected from an adult in good health. CDR3 region: CSAAGDSEAFF. Read as DNA, the sequence is TGCAGTGCCGCAGGAGACTCTGAAGCTTTCTTT.